This paragraph covers one TCR beta chain sequence. Germline V CDR1 and CDR2: MNHEY, SMNVEV (reference sequence). Trimming removed 4 bases from V and 0 bases from J, with 16 bases in between. The CDR3 consists of 17 residues. The source of the sample is a study of blood T cell repertoires in COVID-19. Study details: Collection of acute and convalescent COVID-19 samples took place in the United States, Italy and Spain.

Per the authors' pipeline: Reference gene primer amplification yielded estimated nucleated cell counts. Data came from immunoSEQ multiplex PCR; TCRdb stores just in-frame clones and leaves some out. For V, J and clone size, that table is used; D and trimming come from the DNA. Of roughly 70,000 clones detected, approximately 91% appear once; the ten largest clones hold approximately 2.4%. Sample: peripheral blood. V gene TRBV27 combines with J gene TRBJ2-1, with a tentative D call TRBD2 (6 bases). This TCR was recovered from a man over 45 with COVID-19, enrolled during active disease. Written as DNA, the CDR3 is TGTGCCAGCAGTTCATCCGCAGCTAGCGCCTCCTACAATGAGCAGTTCTTC. Protein sequence: CASSSSAASASYNEQFF.